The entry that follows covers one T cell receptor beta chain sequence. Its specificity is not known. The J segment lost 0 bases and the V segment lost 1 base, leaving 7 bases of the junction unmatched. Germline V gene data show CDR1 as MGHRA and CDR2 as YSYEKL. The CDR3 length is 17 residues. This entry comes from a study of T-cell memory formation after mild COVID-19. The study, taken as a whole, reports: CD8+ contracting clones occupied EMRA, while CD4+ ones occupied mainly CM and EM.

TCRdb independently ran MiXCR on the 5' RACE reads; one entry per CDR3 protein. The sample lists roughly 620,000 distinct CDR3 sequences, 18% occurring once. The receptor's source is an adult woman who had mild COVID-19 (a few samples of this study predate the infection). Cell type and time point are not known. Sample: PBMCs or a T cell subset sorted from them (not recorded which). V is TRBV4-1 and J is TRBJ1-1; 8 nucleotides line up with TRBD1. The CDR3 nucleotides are TGCGCCAGCAGCCAAGTAGGTCAGGGGGCGATGAACACTGAAGCTTTCTTT. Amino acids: CASSQVGQGAMNTEAFF.